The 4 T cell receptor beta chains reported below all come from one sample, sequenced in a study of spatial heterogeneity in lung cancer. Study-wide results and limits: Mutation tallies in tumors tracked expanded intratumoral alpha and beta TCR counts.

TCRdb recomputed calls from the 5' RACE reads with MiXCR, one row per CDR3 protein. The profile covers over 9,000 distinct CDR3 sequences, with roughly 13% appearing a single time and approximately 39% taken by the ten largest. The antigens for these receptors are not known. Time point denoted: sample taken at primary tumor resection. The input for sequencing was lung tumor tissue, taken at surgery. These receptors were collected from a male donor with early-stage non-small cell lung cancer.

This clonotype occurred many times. The DNA of the CDR3 is TGTGCCAGCAGCCAAGCGGGGGGACAGGGTTCGATCGAGCAGTACTTC. It codes for CASSQAGGQGSIEQYF. V and J are TRBV7-9 and TRBJ2-7, with D possibly called TRBD1 or TRBD2 (9 bases each). Germline CDR1 SEHNR, CDR2 FQNEAQ (reference sequence). The CDR3 is 16 amino acids. Trimming cost V 5 bases and J 6 bases, with 23 bases left between them.

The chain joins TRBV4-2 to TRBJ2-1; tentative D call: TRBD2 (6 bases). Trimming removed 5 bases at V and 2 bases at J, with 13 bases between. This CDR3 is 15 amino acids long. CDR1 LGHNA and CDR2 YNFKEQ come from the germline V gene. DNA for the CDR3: TGTGCCAGCAGCTCCCGGGCGGGGACCTACAATGAGCAGTTCTTC. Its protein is CASSSRAGTYNEQFF.

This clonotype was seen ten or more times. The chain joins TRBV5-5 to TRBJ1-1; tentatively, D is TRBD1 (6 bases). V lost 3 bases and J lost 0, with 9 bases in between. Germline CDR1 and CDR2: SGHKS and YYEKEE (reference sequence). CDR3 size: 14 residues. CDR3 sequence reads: CASSSQGLNTEAFF. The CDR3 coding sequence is TGTGCCAGCAGCTCGCAGGGGCTGAACACTGAAGCTTTCTTT.

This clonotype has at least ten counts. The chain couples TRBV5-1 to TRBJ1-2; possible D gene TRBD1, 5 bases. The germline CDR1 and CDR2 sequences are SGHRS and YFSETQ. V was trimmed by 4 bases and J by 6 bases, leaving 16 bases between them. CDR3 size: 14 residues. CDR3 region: CASSIQTGVDGYTF. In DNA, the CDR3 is TGCGCCAGCAGCATACAAACAGGAGTCGATGGCTACACCTTC.